This TCR beta chain was obtained from a study of cytomegalovirus exposure and HLA in healthy donors (dated by TCRdb to 2016 to 2017). At the level of the whole study: In an earlier analysis of under 750 of the donors, 250 to 350 Gb of sequence data and 95 million to 130 million unique TCR beta sequences from approximately 180 million T cells were reported. In the later analysis, no new phenotypic data were used to find candidate immune exposures; instead, reliance was placed on TCR beta sequences and their occurrence across donors. To predict cytomegalovirus infection status, the study combined high-throughput TCR immunosequencing, statistical association of individual TCRs with disease status, and machine learning. The aim of the study was to test whether cataloging public T cell receptors could identify signatures of past pathogen exposure. All discovery cohort repertoires had been generated using a single sequencing platform. In a later analysis, previously published TCR beta repertoires from several hundred donors were re-analyzed and high-resolution HLA genotyping was added so that TCR occurrence patterns could be studied. Of the roughly 410 genotyped donors, roughly 76% were placed in the genetic ancestry cluster associated with self-reported Caucasian donors. A separate validation cohort of over 95 different subjects was used in addition to the roughly 700-subject first cohort. An earlier analysis of approximately 640 of the donors applied high-throughput TCR beta sequencing to assess whether each TCR beta V gene segment acted as functional or pseudogenic. Donor age, sex, ethnicity and CMV serostatus were compiled together with the repertoire data. Typing coverage varied by locus: roughly 629-630 donors for A, B, C, DRB1 and DQB1; approximately 520 for DQA1; about 570 for DPA1; roughly 470 for DPB1. A later genetic analysis took genome-wide SNP genotypes for about 60% of the roughly 670 donors and used that subset as a discovery cohort. The T cell repertoires of some 670 subjects were profiled by immunosequencing and related to cytomegalovirus serostatus. Class I and class II HLA loci were covered by the typing at four-digit resolution. Roughly five DR-DQ haplotypes were handled as single units for association and clustering because linkage in the cohort was strong. An early release covering more than 500 HLA-typed donors comprised roughly 300 gigabases of sequencing data and roughly 85 million unique TCR sequences. Among about 370 genotyped donors of the cohort, an average of roughly 230,000 unique TCR beta nucleotide sequences was sequenced per donor, of which about 18% were non-productive. Study-wide findings and limitations: In a later analysis, several top co-occurrence clusters were reported to appear linked to parvovirus B19, influenza, CMV and Epstein-Barr virus. The earlier analysis of about 600 of the donors excluded roughly 16 rarely observed V segments, including chromosome 9 orphons, because counts were too low. The only immune exposure information available for the cohort was CMV serostatus. Most TCR sequences were observed very rarely across donors, whereas some public TCRs were present in many individuals. The cohort was sequenced for TCR beta chains only, and without alpha or paired-chain data the features that could be detected were limited. In a later analysis, the rate of TCR association differed among HLA loci, with DRB1 alleles having the most associated TCRs and HLA-C alleles having the fewest. Strong co-occurrence of HLA alleles, especially DR and DQ, made assigning TCR associations to individual alleles difficult. The sequencing pipeline was judged likely to have produced a cluster of highly shared sequence variants as a technical artifact. In a later analysis, HLA-associated TCR beta chains showed more clonal expansion and lower generation probabilities than non-associated chains that were equally common. A further reported finding was that TCR beta sequences accurately predicted the HLA-A and HLA-B alleles for most subjects in the first cohort. The classifier was reported to diagnose cytomegalovirus status with high specificity and sensitivity in both the original and validation cohorts. In a later genetic analysis, a missense DCLRE1C variant was associated with V-gene and J-gene trimming of TCR beta chains, and the association was replicated in an independent cohort. A few of the identified cytomegalovirus-associated TCR beta chains were confirmed in vitro to be specific for cytomegalovirus antigens. An earlier analysis of around 500 of the donors showed that most TCR beta V segments appeared in productive rearrangements either about 90% or about 30% of the time, which broadly matched IMGT annotations. Some IMGT-functional V segments, including TRBV6-2 and TRBV6-3, could not be distinguished by the 87-base-pair reads and were therefore excluded. The authors suggested that the approach could potentially be extended to other disease states and immunological phenotypes. Because HLA typing was unavailable for some donors at each locus, only the typed subset was used in association tests. The presence/absence analyses assumed that sequencing depth was roughly uniform across donors, and that assumption may not be true. A later genetic analysis reported fewer N-insertions in productive TCRs among donors in an Asian-associated ancestry cluster than the 666-donor mean. Correlated functional status among segregating V segments might be attributable to linkage disequilibrium, but an unknown experimental factor could not be ruled out. The study listed over 150 TCR beta chains as associated with cytomegalovirus. In a later analysis, more than 15,000 TCR beta sequences were associated with specific HLA alleles at a false discovery rate of 0.05. In a later analysis, most CMV-associated TCR beta chains were found to appear HLA-restricted, with HLA associations seemingly driven largely by CMV exposure.

This clone was observed a few times. Its recognized antigen is unknown. Per-base quality was not reported, and no clone a single base away is much larger than it. The method behind the library was the immunoSEQ multiplex PCR assay. For the multiplex PCR, a mixture combining 60 forward primers for TCR Vbeta segments and 13 reverse primers for TCR Jbeta segments was used. A multiplex PCR assay on genomic DNA amplified the CDR3 region of rearranged TCR beta genes. The amplified TCR beta libraries were sequenced on the Illumina HiSeq System as 87-base-pair reads. On the study's bioinformatics: Across the 600 to 700 repertoires, a later analysis counted 78 million or so unique TCR beta chains, roughly 11 million of which were shared by at least two donors. Raw reads were error-corrected and collapsed into unique sequences with a nearest-neighbor algorithm that merged closely related sequences to remove PCR and sequencing errors. V, D and J gene segments were assigned by aligning CDR3 sequences to IMGT reference sequences. For a sequence to be retained, a match of at least six nucleotides to both a V gene segment and a J gene segment was required. A rearrangement counted as productive if the CDR3 had no stop codons and remained in frame with V and J, and every other rearrangement counted as non-productive. Following IMGT convention, CDR3 was defined as the stretch from the second conserved V-encoded cysteine to the conserved J-encoded phenylalanine. Sequences without an unambiguous match to a single V gene segment were excluded from the earlier analysis of 450 to 650 of the donors. An earlier analysis of approximately 590 of the donors classified V segments as functional when productive rearrangements were above 56.7% and as segregating when the standard deviation between donors was above 5%. To diagnose cytomegalovirus status from the catalog of TCR beta chain sequences, a statistical classification framework was built. V and J gene assignment, in a later analysis, came from comparing TCR nucleotide sequences with IMGT/GENE-DB human TR gene sequences. The TCRdist pipeline was used in a later analysis to assign CDR3 sequences and most-parsimonious VDJ recombination scenarios. In a later analysis, every TCR beta chain was defined by the combination of its CDR3 amino acid sequence and its V-gene family, and reads without a unique V-gene family were dropped. To address suspected cross-contamination and a sequencing artifact, a later analysis removed 450 to 700 highly shared, low-generation-probability nucleotide sequences. For each public chain, a later analysis derived a clonal expansion index from normalized ranks of inferred template counts within each repertoire. In a later analysis, generation probabilities were computed using a VDJ recombination model fitted to out-of-frame rearrangements, and the results were checked against IGoR. In a later analysis, TCR-TCR, TCR-HLA and TCR-CMV co-occurrence was scored with hypergeometric tests, and a repertoire-size bias correction was applied to TCR pairs. False discovery rates were estimated in a later analysis by permuting HLA or CMV assignments 20 times. In a later analysis, co-occurring TCRs were grouped using DBSCAN, and TCRdist sequence similarity was added for clustering within HLA-allele-positive subsets. Co-occurrence clustering excluded repertoires with fewer than 30,000 or more than 120,000 public chains, plus five with anomalous nucleotide sharing. TCRdb provides this immuneACCESS table in a form limited to in-frame rearrangements. Some clones are lacking; in checked studies, under half of them reflect an unresolved V gene, and why the rest are absent is not known. V and J calls and clone size are given by that table; D and trimming were obtained from the DNA. Recorded for this sample are 150,000 to 170,000 clones; 75% of them occurred a single time. The ten most abundant clones make up over 1.3% of the sample.

The V end gives up 7 bases and the J end 3 bases, leaving 11 bases in the junction not matched to a gene. As encoded in the germline V gene, CDR1 is SGDLS while CDR2 is YYNGEE. Counted from cysteine to phenylalanine, this CDR3 has 16 amino acids. The retained sequence is limited to the CDR3, 48 bases, with the frame set at the first base. The cohort consisted of hundreds of healthy bone marrow donors. At the time of sampling, every cohort member was nominally healthy, though immune exposures that went unrecorded were likely present. The donor was CMV seronegative and was included in the group of 352 seronegative cohort members. A peripheral blood sample was provided by each donor, and peripheral blood mononuclear cells were used for TCR beta sequencing. Genomic DNA was extracted from the blood cell samples with the Qiagen DNeasy Blood Extraction Kit.

The sequencing sample was made of PBMCs. Rearrangement joined TRBV9 to TRBJ2-2, with 8 middle bases fitting TRBD2. The TCR originated in a young man in good health and CMV-seronegative. The nucleotide sequence is TGTGCCAGCCGCTCTGGGGCTAGCGGGTACACCGGGGAGCTGTTTTTT. This translates into CASRSGASGYTGELFF.